These 31 T cell receptor beta chains share one sample of origin, sequenced in a study of technical replicates of blood from a few donors. This table comes from immunoSEQ multiplex PCR, and its TCRdb copy is limited to in-frame clones, with some not included. The table has tens of thousands of clones, about 93% seen once; the top ten hold over 0.2%. Sample: T cells isolated from PBMCs. These receptors were collected from a human donor in good health.

This clone appeared once. The chain joins TRBV7-9 to TRBJ1-4, with D tentatively TRBD1 (5 bases). There are 17 residues in the CDR3. CDR1 is SEHNR, CDR2 FQNEAQ, per germline (reference sequence). The germline V and J ends were trimmed by 5 bases and 7 bases, with 23 bases remaining between them. DNA of the CDR3: TGTGCCAGCAGCCCCCCGGGGGGACGAGAACCCGGTGAAAAACTGTTTTTT. Amino acids: CASSPPGGREPGEKLFF.

The rearrangement links TRBV27 to TRBJ2-7; no firm D call. The germline V gene has CDR1 MNHEY and CDR2 SMNVEV (reference sequence). The ends were cut back, 3 bases at V and 5 bases at J, with 11 bases in the middle. CDR3 size: 13 residues. Written as DNA, the CDR3 is TGTGCCAGCAGTTTTTCCCCTAAGAACGAGCAGTACTTC. Amino acid sequence: CASSFSPKNEQYF.

This chain connects TRBV6-5 to TRBJ2-2; TRBD2 matches at 11 bases. CDR1 is MNHEY and CDR2 is SVGAGI in the germline V gene. CDR3 length equals 15 residues. V lost 4 bases and J lost 5; bases outside the gene matches: 3. CDR3 coding DNA: TGTGCCAGCAGTTTCACTAGCGGGAGAACCGGGGAGCTGTTTTTT. This translates into CASSFTSGRTGELFF.

In DNA, the CDR3 is TGTGCCAGCAGCGGGACGGGGGGGCCATACAATGAGCAGTTCTTC. Amino acid sequence: CASSGTGGPYNEQFF. V is TRBV9 and J is TRBJ2-1, with 8 bases matching TRBD2. This CDR3 region has 15 residues. Losses at the gene ends were 3 bases for V and 4 bases for J; bases not matched to a gene: 6. Germline lookup yields CDR1 SGDLS and CDR2 YYNGEE.

V usage is TRBV7-9 and J usage is TRBJ2-2; D unclear. The CDR3 runs to 16 residues. V was cut by 3 bases and J by 2 bases, with 13 bases left in between. Germline CDR1 reads SEHNR; CDR2 reads FQNEAQ (reference sequence). The CDR3 sequence is CASSLDTRFNTGELFF. The CDR3 nucleotides read TGTGCCAGCAGCTTGGATACGCGGTTTAACACCGGGGAGCTGTTTTTT.

This chain links TRBV19 with TRBJ1-2; TRBD1 aligns across 10 bases. With 6 bases clipped from V and 4 bases from J, the junction kept 8 bases outside the gene matches. The CDR3 spans 15 residues. The germline gives CDR1 LNHDA, CDR2 SQIVND (reference sequence). In nucleotides, the CDR3 is TGTGCCAGTAGGAAGGACAGGGGGTATACCTATGGCTACACCTTC. Translation: CASRKDRGYTYGYTF.

The chain has TRBV27 and TRBJ2-5; 7 nucleotides align to TRBD1. With V trimmed by 4 bases and J by 3 bases, 8 bases remained unmatched. Germline lookup yields CDR1 MNHEY and CDR2 SMNVEV (reference sequence). This CDR3 has 15 residues. DNA of the CDR3: TGTGCCAGCAGTTCGCTCGCTGACAGGGAAGAGACCCAGTACTTC. As protein: CASSSLADREETQYF.

Worth noting for this clone: Other DNA sequences within the sample encode an identical CDR3. The V and J genes are TRBV28 and TRBJ1-5; D is ambiguous. Trimming stripped 3 bases from V and 6 bases from J, with 6 bases between. The CDR3 contains 12 residues. Germline V CDR1 and CDR2: MDHEN, SYDVKM. In nucleotides, the CDR3 is TGTGCCAGCAGTTTTGGAGGTCAGCCCCAGCATTTT. It codes for CASSFGGQPQHF.

The chain uses TRBV7-9 and TRBJ2-7; 7 bases map to TRBD1. CDR1 and CDR2 from the germline V gene are SEHNR and FQNEAQ (reference sequence). V lost 5 bases to trimming and J lost 4 bases; unmatched junction nucleotides: 5. This CDR3 has 13 amino acids. In nucleotides, the CDR3 is TGTGCCAGCAGCCCCCCAGGGGGTTACGAGCAGTACTTC. Translating it yields CASSPPGGYEQYF.

The chain is built from TRBV11-3 and TRBJ2-1; 8 nucleotides align to TRBD2. The trim removed 0 bases at V and 7 bases at J, leaving 8 bases unmatched. This CDR3 spans 16 amino acids. Germline CDR1 SGHNT, CDR2 YENEEA. CDR3: CASSLDLGGGYNEQFF. The CDR3 bases are TGTGCCAGCAGCTTAGATTTAGGCGGGGGGTATAATGAGCAGTTCTTC.

This clone has just one count. The chain employs TRBV11-2 and TRBJ2-7; D may be TRBD2 (6 bases). CDR3 length equals 17 residues. The germline gives CDR1 SGHAT, CDR2 FQNNGV. V lost 2 bases to trimming and J lost 6 bases, with 23 bases between them. This CDR3 reads CASSLTPLGGGQGEQYF. CDR3 coding DNA: TGTGCCAGCAGCTTAACTCCCCTTGGGGGAGGTCAGGGCGAGCAGTACTTC.

The rearrangement links TRBV15 to TRBJ2-5; possibly TRBD2 for D (5 bases). This CDR3 region has 16 residues. Germline loops: CDR1 LNHNV, CDR2 YYDKDF (reference sequence). V shed 0 bases and J shed 5 bases, with 16 bases lying between them. DNA for the CDR3: TGTGCCACCAGCAGAGATCCAGGACGACTAACCGAGACCCAGTACTTC. This gives the protein CATSRDPGRLTETQYF.

The CDR3 nucleotides are TGTGCCAGCAGTTGGGGACACGGGTACAATCAGCCCCAGCATTTT. Residues: CASSWGHGYNQPQHF. V and J are TRBV27 and TRBJ1-5, with a possible D match to TRBD1 (6 bases). This CDR3 is built from 15 residues. CDR1 is MNHEY, CDR2 SMNVEV, per germline (reference sequence). The V gene lost 4 bases and the J gene lost 3 bases, with 13 bases spanning the gap.

The chain uses TRBV2 and TRBJ1-1; 7 nucleotides align to TRBD1. The J segment lost 0 bases and the V segment lost 6 bases, leaving 4 bases of the junction unmatched. Looked up from germline, CDR1 is SNHLY and CDR2 is FYNNEI. This CDR3 comprises 14 residues. DNA for the CDR3: TGTGCCAGCAGGACAGGGTGGGTGAACACTGAAGCTTTCTTT. Encoded protein: CASRTGWVNTEAFF.

V and J are TRBV7-9 and TRBJ2-2; maybe TRBD2 (6 bases). This CDR3 is 16 amino acids long. Germline lookup yields CDR1 SEHNR and CDR2 FQNEAQ (reference sequence). Trimming took 2 bases from V and 5 from J, leaving 15 bases between them. The DNA of the CDR3 is TGTGCCAGCAGCTTATCGAGGAGGGAATCGACCGGGGAGCTGTTTTTT. Protein: CASSLSRRESTGELFF.

The chain carries TRBV9 and TRBJ2-1; 7 nucleotides match TRBD2. Germline V gene data show CDR1 as SGDLS and CDR2 as YYNGEE. V lost 0 bases, J lost 2 bases, and 5 bases stayed unmatched. This CDR3 region has 16 residues. CDR3 in amino acids: CASSVGASGAYNEQFF. Here the CDR3 DNA reads TGTGCCAGCAGCGTAGGGGCTAGCGGCGCCTACAATGAGCAGTTCTTC.

The rearrangement uses TRBV7-8 and TRBJ2-2; 7 bases line up with TRBD1. Germline V CDR1 and CDR2: SGHVS, FQNEAQ. Trimming removed 1 base from V and 5 bases from J; junction bases left unmatched: 13. The CDR3 consists of 18 residues. CDR3 in DNA: TGTGCCAGCAGCTTAGGCCCTTGGTTAGGGGGCGATACCGGGGAGCTGTTTTTT. Translating it yields CASSLGPWLGGDTGELFF. Full variable domain (remainder filled in from reference TRBV7-8 and TRBJ2-2): GAGVSQSPRYKVAKRGQDVALRCDPISGHVSLFWYQQALGQGPEFLTYFQNEAQLDKSGLPSDRFFAERPEGSVSTLKIQRTQQEDSAVYLCASSLGPWLGGDTGELFFGEGSRLTVL.

The CDR3 region is CASSTLTGNTEAFF. CDR3 sequence (DNA): TGTGCCAGCAGTACCTTGACAGGGAACACTGAAGCTTTCTTT. This rearrangement joins TRBV6-1 to TRBJ1-1, with a tentative D call TRBD1 (6 bases). V was pared by 5 bases and J by 1 base, with 11 bases between. Germline V gives CDR1 MNHNS, CDR2 SASEGT. The length of the CDR3 is 14 residues.

V is TRBV5-6 and J is TRBJ1-4, with D perhaps TRBD1 (6 bases). Germline loops: CDR1 SGHDT, CDR2 YYEEEE. The CDR3 extends over 14 amino acids. V was clipped by 2 bases and J by 2 bases, with 7 bases between them. This chain's CDR3 is CASSFQGTNEKLFF. In DNA form, the CDR3 reads TGTGCCAGCAGCTTTCAGGGGACTAATGAAAAACTGTTTTTT.

This clone turned up a few times. V usage is TRBV14 and J usage is TRBJ2-7, with D perhaps TRBD2 (5 bases). CDR3 length equals 15 residues. Trimming shortened V by 0 bases and J by 1 base, and 10 bases separated the two germline ends. Germline loops: CDR1 SGHDN, CDR2 FVKESK. CDR3 sequence reads: CASSQDPGFSYEQYF. CDR3 in DNA: TGTGCCAGCAGCCAAGATCCGGGGTTTTCCTACGAGCAGTACTTC.

The V gene is TRBV29-1, the J gene TRBJ2-3; 11 nucleotides agree with TRBD1. This CDR3 is built from 16 residues. The junction had 8 bases not matched to a gene; V was cut back by 2 bases and J by 4 bases. CDR1 and CDR2 from the germline V gene are SQVTM and ANQGSEA. The CDR3 sequence is CSVETDGTGGPDTQYF. CDR3 sequence (DNA): TGCAGCGTTGAAACCGACGGGACAGGGGGACCAGATACGCAGTATTTT.

The chain recombines TRBV6-5 with TRBJ2-7, with D possibly TRBD2 on 6 matching bases. Trimming took off 4 bases at V and 5 bases at J, with 12 bases between the two ends. The CDR3 is 13 amino acids. Germline CDR1 reads MNHEY; CDR2 reads SVGAGI. CDR3 in DNA: TGTGCCAGCAGTTGGAGGGAGTCCCACGAGCAGTACTTC. Translating gives CASSWRESHEQYF.

The rearrangement links TRBV5-1 to TRBJ1-1; D might be TRBD1 (5 bases). Germline-derived CDR1 and CDR2 are SGHRS and YFSETQ. CDR3 length equals 15 residues. Trimming stripped 0 bases from V and 3 bases from J, with 12 bases between. The DNA of the CDR3 is TGCGCCAGCAGCTTGGCCGGGGGTGGGCACACTGAAGCTTTCTTT. Translated, it gives CASSLAGGGHTEAFF.

The rearrangement links TRBV5-4 to TRBJ1-4; TRBD1 matches 9 bases. J lost 4 bases, V lost 0 bases, and 4 bases had no gene match. CDR1 and CDR2 from the germline V gene are SGHNT and YYREEE (reference sequence). This CDR3 region has 16 residues. In nucleotides, the CDR3 is TGTGCCAGCAGCTTGGGGGGGACAGGGAATAATGAAAAACTGTTTTTT. Translation gives CASSLGGTGNNEKLFF.

This chain joins TRBV13 and TRBJ1-5; D gene unclear. Trimming removed 2 bases from V and 4 bases from J, with 12 bases in between. The CDR3 has 15 amino acids. CDR1 is PRHDT and CDR2 is FYEKMQ in the germline V gene (reference sequence). For the CDR3, the DNA is TGTGCCAGCAGCTTATATAGGACGGGAAATCAGCCCCAGCATTTT. Translation: CASSLYRTGNQPQHF.

The table lists this clone with a count of one. This chain's CDR3 is CASSSRTSGPTTNTGELFF. In DNA, the CDR3 is TGTGCCAGCAGCTCCAGGACTAGCGGGCCGACAACCAACACCGGGGAGCTGTTTTTT. This sequence joins TRBV7-9 and TRBJ2-2, with 11 nucleotides matching TRBD2. This CDR3 is 19 amino acids long. The germline gives CDR1 SEHNR, CDR2 FQNEAQ (reference sequence). The V segment lost 4 bases and the J segment 2 bases; nucleotides outside the gene matches: 12.

This chain connects TRBV19 to TRBJ1-3, with TRBD1 as a possible D gene (5 bases). This CDR3 region has 13 residues. Germline V lookup: CDR1 LNHDA, CDR2 SQIVND (reference sequence). Trimming pared 6 bases from V and 4 bases from J, leaving 10 bases between. The CDR3 bases are TGTGCCAGTAGCGGGCAGGGAGGAAACACCATATATTTT. Translation gives CASSGQGGNTIYF.

The gene calls are TRBV5-4 and TRBJ1-1; a weak D match, TRBD1 (6 bases). The length of the CDR3 is 15 residues. Germline V CDR1 and CDR2: SGHNT, YYREEE (reference sequence). The germline V and J ends were trimmed by 4 bases and 4 bases, with 17 bases remaining between them. The CDR3 nucleotides read TGTGCCAGCAGCCCGGGTTTCACAGGGCGCACTGAAGCTTTCTTT. It codes for CASSPGFTGRTEAFF.

This sequence joins TRBV6-1 and TRBJ1-1; no reliable D call. This CDR3 comprises 13 residues. Germline V gene sequence: CDR1 MNHNS, CDR2 SASEGT. V gave up 2 bases and J gave up 4 bases, with 8 bases separating them. The CDR3 loop is CASSEIGSTEAFF. DNA of the CDR3: TGTGCCAGCAGTGAAATAGGGAGCACTGAAGCTTTCTTT.

The chain uses TRBV19 and TRBJ2-2; D might be TRBD1 (5 bases). The CDR3 is made up of 18 amino acids. Trimming shortened V by 2 bases and J by 7 bases, and 23 bases separated the two germline ends. CDR1 and CDR2 (germline): LNHDA, SQIVND (reference sequence). CDR3 nucleotide sequence: TGTGCCAGTAGTATAAACAATCTACTCCCAGGGAAGGTCGGGGAGCTGTTTTTT. This sequence encodes CASSINNLLPGKVGELFF. The complete variable domain, with remaining parts taken from reference TRBV19 and TRBJ2-2, reads DGGITQSPKYLFRKEGQNVTLSCEQNLNHDAMYWYRQDPGQGLRLIYYSQIVNDFQKGDIAEGYSVSREKKESFPLTVTSAQKNPTAFYLCASSINNLLPGKVGELFFGEGSRLTVL.

The chain uses TRBV19 and TRBJ1-2, with D possibly TRBD1 on 6 matching bases. V was cut by 1 base and J by 8 bases, with 11 bases left in between. Per germline, CDR1 LNHDA and CDR2 SQIVND (reference sequence). There are 13 residues in the CDR3. The CDR3 protein is CASSIGQVKGYTF. The CDR3, as DNA: TGTGCCAGTAGTATAGGACAGGTGAAAGGCTACACCTTC.